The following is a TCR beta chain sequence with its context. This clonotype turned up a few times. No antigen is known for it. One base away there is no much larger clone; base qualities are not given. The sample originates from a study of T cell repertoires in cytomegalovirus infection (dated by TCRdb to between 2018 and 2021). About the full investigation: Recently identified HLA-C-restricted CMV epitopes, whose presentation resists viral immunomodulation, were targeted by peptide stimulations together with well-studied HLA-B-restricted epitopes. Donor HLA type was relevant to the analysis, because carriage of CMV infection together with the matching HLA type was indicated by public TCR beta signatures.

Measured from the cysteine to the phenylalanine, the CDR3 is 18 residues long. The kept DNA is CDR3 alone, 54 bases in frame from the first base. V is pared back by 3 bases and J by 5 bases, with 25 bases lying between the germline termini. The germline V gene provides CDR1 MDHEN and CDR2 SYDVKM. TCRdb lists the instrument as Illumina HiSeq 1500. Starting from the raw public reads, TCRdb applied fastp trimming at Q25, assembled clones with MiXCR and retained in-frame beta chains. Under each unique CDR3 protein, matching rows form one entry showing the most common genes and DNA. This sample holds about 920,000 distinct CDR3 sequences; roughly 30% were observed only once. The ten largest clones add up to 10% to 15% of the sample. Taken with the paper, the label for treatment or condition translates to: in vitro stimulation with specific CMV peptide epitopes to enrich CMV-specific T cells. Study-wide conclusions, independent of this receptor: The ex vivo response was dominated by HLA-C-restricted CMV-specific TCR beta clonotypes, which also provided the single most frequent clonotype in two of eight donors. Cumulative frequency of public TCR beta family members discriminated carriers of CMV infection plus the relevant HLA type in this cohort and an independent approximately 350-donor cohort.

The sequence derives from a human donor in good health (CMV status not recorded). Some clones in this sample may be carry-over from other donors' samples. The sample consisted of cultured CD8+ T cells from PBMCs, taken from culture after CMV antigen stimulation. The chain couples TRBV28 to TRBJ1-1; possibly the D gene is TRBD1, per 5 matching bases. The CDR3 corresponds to CASSFWGPGTARETEAFF. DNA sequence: TGTGCCAGCAGTTTCTGGGGCCCCGGGACTGCTAGAGAGACTGAAGCTTTCTTT.